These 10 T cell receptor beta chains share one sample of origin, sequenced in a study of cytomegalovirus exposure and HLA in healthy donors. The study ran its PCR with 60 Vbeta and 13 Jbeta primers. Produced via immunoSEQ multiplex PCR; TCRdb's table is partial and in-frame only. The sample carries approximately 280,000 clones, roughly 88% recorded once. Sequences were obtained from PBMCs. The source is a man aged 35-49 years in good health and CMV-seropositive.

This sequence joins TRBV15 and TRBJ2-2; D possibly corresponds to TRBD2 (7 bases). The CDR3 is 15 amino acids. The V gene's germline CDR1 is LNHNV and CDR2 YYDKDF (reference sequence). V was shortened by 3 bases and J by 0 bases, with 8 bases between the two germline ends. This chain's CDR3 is CATSRRGPNTGELFF. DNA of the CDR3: TGTGCCACCAGCAGGCGGGGGCCGAACACCGGGGAGCTGTTTTTT.

The CDR3 sequence is CASSEAPGIYEQYF. Here the CDR3 DNA reads TGTGCCAGCAGTGAAGCGCCAGGGATCTACGAGCAGTACTTC. This chain connects TRBV2 to TRBJ2-7, with a possible D match to TRBD1 (5 bases). Germline V gene data show CDR1 as SNHLY and CDR2 as FYNNEI. Trimming stripped 0 bases from V and 3 bases from J, with 9 bases between. This CDR3 is 14 amino acids long.

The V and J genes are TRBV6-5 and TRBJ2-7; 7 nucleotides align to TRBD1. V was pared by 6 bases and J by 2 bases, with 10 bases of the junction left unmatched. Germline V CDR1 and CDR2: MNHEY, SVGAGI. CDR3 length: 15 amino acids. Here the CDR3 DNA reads TGTGCCAGCAGACCGGATTTCGGACAGGCCTACGAGCAGTACTTC. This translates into CASRPDFGQAYEQYF.

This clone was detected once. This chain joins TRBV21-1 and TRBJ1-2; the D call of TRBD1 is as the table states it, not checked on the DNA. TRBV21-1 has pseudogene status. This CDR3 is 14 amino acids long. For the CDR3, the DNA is TGTGCCAGCAGCAAAGGTGGACAGGGGGATGGCTACACCTTC. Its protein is CASSKGGQGDGYTF.

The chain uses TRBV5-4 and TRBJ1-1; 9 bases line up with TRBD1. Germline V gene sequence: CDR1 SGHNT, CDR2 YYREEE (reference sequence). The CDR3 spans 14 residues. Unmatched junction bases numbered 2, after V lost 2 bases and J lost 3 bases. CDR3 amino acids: CASSFWTGDTEAFF. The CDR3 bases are TGTGCCAGCAGCTTCTGGACAGGGGACACTGAAGCTTTCTTT.

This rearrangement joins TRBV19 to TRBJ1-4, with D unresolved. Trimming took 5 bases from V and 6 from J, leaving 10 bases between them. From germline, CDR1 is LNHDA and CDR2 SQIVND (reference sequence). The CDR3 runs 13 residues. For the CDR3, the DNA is TGTGCCAGTAGTCCCCGCGTGGATGAAAAACTGTTTTTT. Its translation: CASSPRVDEKLFF. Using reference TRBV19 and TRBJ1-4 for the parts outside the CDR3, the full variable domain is DGGITQSPKYLFRKEGQNVTLSCEQNLNHDAMYWYRQDPGQGLRLIYYSQIVNDFQKGDIAEGYSVSREKKESFPLTVTSAQKNPTAFYLCASSPRVDEKLFFGSGTQLSVL.

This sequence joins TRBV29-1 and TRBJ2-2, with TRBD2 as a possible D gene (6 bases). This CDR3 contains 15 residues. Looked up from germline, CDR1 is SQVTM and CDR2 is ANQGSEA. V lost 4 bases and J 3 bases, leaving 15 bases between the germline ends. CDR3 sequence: CSVGGEIAHTGELFF. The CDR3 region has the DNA TGCAGCGTTGGGGGGGAAATAGCGCACACCGGGGAGCTGTTTTTT.

The CDR3 is CASSRGVDEQYF. The CDR3 DNA follows: TGTGCCAGCAGCCGCGGAGTAGACGAGCAGTACTTC. The chain employs TRBV28 and TRBJ2-7; no definite D call. The CDR3 is 12 residues long. V lost 6 bases and J lost 5, with 11 bases in between. Per the germline V gene, CDR1 is MDHEN and CDR2 is SYDVKM.

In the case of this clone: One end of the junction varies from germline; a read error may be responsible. CDR3 loop: CASSPPGQGYPQYF. CDR3 nucleotides: TGTGCCAGCTCGCCACCCGGACAGGGGTACCCGCAGTACTTC. The rearrangement links TRBV18 to TRBJ2-7; 9 bases line up with TRBD1. The CDR3 covers 14 residues. Germline V lookup: CDR1 KGHSH, CDR2 LQKENI.

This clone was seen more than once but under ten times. CDR3 amino acids: CASSEISGGPSRGYTF. Written as DNA, the CDR3 is TGTGCCAGCAGTGAAATTTCAGGGGGCCCGTCTCGAGGCTACACCTTC. J is TRBJ1-2 and V is TRBV2; TRBD1 aligns across 8 bases. The CDR3 has 16 amino acids. The V segment lost 2 bases and the J segment 8 bases; nucleotides outside the gene matches: 13. Germline V gene data show CDR1 as SNHLY and CDR2 as FYNNEI.